This T cell receptor (beta chain) comes out of a study of blood T cell repertoires in COVID-19. CDR3 length: 15 residues. J lost 3 bases, V lost 4 bases, and 9 bases had no gene match. The germline CDR1 and CDR2 sequences are SGHRS and YFSETQ. As originally analysed: The assay estimated nucleated cells by amplifying reference gene primers. Generated by immunoSEQ multiplex PCR, the TCRdb table keeps only in-frame clones and is missing some. V and J calls and clone size are copied from that table; D and trimming were computed from the DNA. Of about 210,000 clones in the sample, approximately 80% were seen once.

Sequencing was carried out using peripheral blood. The sequence came from a woman older than 75 with COVID-19, enrolled during active disease. The chain is built from TRBV5-1 and TRBJ2-7, with TRBD2 matching 8 bases. CDR3 DNA sequence: TGCGCCAGCAGCCCCAGGGTAGCGGGGAACTACGAGCAGTACTTC. Translation gives CASSPRVAGNYEQYF.